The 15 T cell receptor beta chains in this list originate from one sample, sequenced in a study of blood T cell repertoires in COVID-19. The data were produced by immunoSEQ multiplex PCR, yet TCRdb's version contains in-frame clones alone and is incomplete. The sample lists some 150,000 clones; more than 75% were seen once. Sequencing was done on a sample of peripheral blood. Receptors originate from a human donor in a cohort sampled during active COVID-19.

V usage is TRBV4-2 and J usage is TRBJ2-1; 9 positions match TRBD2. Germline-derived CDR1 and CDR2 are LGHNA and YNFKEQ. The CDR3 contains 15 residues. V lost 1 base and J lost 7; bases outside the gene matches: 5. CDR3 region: CASSQVASGENEQFF. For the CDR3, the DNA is TGTGCCAGCAGCCAAGTGGCTAGCGGGGAAAATGAGCAGTTCTTC.

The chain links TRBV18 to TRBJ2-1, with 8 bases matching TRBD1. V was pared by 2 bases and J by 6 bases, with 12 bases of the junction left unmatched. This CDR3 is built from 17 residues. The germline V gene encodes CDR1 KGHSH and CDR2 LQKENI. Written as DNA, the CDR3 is TGTGCCAGCTCACCAGCTTCCGGGGACAGGCTCGGCAATGAGCAGTTCTTC. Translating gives CASSPASGDRLGNEQFF.

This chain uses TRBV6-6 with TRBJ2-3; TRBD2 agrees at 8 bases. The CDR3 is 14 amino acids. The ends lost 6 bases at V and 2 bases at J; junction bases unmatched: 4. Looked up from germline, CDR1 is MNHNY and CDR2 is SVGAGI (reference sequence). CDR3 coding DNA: TGTGCCAGCAGGCGAGCGGGGGACACAGATACGCAGTATTTT. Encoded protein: CASRRAGDTDTQYF.

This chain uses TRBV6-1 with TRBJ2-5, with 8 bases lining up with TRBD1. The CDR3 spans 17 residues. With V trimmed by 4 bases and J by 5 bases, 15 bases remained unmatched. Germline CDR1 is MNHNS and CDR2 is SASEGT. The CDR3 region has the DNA TGTGCCAGCAGTGCCGGGTCCGGACAGGGAATCTCGGAGACCCAGTACTTC. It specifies CASSAGSGQGISETQYF.

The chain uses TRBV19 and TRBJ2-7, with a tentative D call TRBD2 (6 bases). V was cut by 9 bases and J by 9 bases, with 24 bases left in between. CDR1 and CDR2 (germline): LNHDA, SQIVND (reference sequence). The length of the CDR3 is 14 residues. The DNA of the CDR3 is TGTGCCAGACCGCCGGAGGGATTTTCCGAAGGGCAGTACGTC. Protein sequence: CARPPEGFSEGQYV.

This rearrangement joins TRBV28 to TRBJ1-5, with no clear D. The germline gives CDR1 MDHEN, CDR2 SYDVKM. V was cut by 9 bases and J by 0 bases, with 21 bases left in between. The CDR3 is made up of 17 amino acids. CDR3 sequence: CASSPPADSYSNQPQHF. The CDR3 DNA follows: TGTGCCAGTTCGCCGCCGGCCGACTCCTATAGCAATCAGCCCCAGCATTTT.

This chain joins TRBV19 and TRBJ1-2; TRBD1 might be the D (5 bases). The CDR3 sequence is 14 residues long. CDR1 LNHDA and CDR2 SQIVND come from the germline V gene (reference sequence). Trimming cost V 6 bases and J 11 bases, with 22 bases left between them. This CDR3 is CASSDFSGRLAYTF. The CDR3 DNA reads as TGTGCCAGTAGCGACTTCTCGGGACGACTAGCATACACCTTC.

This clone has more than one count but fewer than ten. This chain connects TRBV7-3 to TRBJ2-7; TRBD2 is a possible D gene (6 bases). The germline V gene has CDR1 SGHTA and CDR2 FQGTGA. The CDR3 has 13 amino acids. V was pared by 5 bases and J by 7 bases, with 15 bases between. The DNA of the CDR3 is TGTGCCAGCAGCCCCGGGACTTCGCTGGAGCAGTACTTC. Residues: CASSPGTSLEQYF.

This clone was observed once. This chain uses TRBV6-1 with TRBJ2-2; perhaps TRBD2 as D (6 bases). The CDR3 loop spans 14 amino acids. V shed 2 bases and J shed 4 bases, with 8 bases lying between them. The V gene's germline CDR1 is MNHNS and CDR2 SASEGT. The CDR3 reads CASSEQGGTGELFF. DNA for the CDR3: TGTGCCAGCAGTGAACAGGGAGGCACCGGGGAGCTGTTTTTT.

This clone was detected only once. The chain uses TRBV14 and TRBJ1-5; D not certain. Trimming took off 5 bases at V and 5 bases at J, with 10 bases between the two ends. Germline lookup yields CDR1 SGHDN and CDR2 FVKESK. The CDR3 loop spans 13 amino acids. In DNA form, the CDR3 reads TGTGCCAGCAGCTCCCGTGCAGATCAGCCCCAGCATTTT. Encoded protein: CASSSRADQPQHF.

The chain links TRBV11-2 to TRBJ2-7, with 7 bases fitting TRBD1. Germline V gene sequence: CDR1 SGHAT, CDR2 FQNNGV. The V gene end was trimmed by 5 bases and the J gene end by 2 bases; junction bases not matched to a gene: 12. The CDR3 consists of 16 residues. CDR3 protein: CASSPGQQGVTYEQYV. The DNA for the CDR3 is TGTGCCAGCAGCCCGGGACAGCAAGGAGTAACCTACGAGCAGTACGTC.

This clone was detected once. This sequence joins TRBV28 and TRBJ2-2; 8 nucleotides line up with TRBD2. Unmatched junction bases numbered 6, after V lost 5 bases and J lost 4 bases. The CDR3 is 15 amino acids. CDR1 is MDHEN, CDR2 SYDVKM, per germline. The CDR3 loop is CASSRSRGVTGELFF. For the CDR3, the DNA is TGTGCCAGCAGTCGCTCGCGGGGGGTCACCGGGGAGCTGTTTTTT.

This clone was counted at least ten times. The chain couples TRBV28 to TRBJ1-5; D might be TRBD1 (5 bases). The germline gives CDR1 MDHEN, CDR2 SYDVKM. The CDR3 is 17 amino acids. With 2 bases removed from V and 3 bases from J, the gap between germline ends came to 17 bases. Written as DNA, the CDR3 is TGTGCCAGCAGTTTACCGGGAGGGGCCTCAGACAATCAGCCCCAGCATTTT. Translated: CASSLPGGASDNQPQHF.

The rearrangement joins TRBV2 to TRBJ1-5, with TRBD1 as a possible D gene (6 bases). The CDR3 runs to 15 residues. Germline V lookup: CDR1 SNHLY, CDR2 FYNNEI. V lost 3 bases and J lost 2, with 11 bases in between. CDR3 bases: TGTGCCAGCAGTGAGGACAGCGGGGGCAATCAGCCCCAGCATTTT. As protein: CASSEDSGGNQPQHF.

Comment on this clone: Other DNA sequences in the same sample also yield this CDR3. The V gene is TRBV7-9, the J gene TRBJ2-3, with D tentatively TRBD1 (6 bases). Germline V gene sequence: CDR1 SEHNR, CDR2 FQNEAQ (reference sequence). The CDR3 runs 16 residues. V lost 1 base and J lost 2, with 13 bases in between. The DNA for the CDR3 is TGTGCCAGCAGCTTAGTACAGGGTGCCCACACAGATACGCAGTATTTT. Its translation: CASSLVQGAHTDTQYF.